The 9 T cell receptor beta chains presented below share a single source sample, sequenced in a study of siplizumab effects on memory and regulatory T cells. Only in-frame clones appear in the TCRdb table, and some are missing; sequencing was by immunoSEQ multiplex PCR. The data contain 15,000 to 20,000 clones, 46% of them singletons. For these TCRs, the target antigens are not known. Mixed lymphocyte reaction cells were cocultured at 37°C for around 6 days. Material for sequencing was CFSE-low (dividing) CD4+ T cells sorted from an allogeneic mixed lymphocyte reaction. Receptor source: a human donor in good health; the cells came from an allogeneic mixed lymphocyte reaction.

A few counts support this clone. This CDR3 is CASSSGTGGIWQFF. The DNA for the CDR3 is TGTGCCAGCAGCTCCGGGACAGGGGGCATTTGGCAGTTCTTC. The V and J genes are TRBV7-2 and TRBJ2-1; 12 bases are a match to TRBD1. The CDR3 length is 14 residues. The germline V gene encodes CDR1 SGHTA and CDR2 FQGNSA. V shed 4 bases, J shed 12 bases, and the junction held 7 bases outside the gene matches.

This clone was counted once. The chain joins TRBV10-2 to TRBJ2-5, with a weak D call TRBD2 (6 bases). V was shortened by 1 base and J by 2 bases, with 8 bases between the two germline ends. This CDR3 contains 14 residues. CDR1 and CDR2 from the germline V gene are WSHSY and SAAADI. In DNA form, the CDR3 reads TGCGCCAGCAGTGAGTTTAGCGGACAAGAGACCCAGTACTTC. This sequence encodes CASSEFSGQETQYF.

This clone turned up a few times. The gene calls are TRBV5-1 and TRBJ2-1; D ambiguous. Trimming removed 0 bases at V and 4 bases at J, with 11 bases between. Germline V gene sequence: CDR1 SGHRS, CDR2 YFSETQ. The CDR3 runs 15 residues. The CDR3 DNA reads TGCGCCAGCAGCTTGGGAAACTTGCCATACAATGAGCAGTTCTTC. Protein: CASSLGNLPYNEQFF.

The V call is TRBV18, the J call TRBJ2-7; D call uncertain. Trimming pared 5 bases from V and 4 bases from J, leaving 12 bases between. From germline, CDR1 is KGHSH and CDR2 LQKENI. This CDR3 has 13 amino acids. Here the CDR3 DNA reads TGTGCCAGCTCAATACGCAGCACATACGAGCAGTACTTC. It codes for CASSIRSTYEQYF.

The V and J genes are TRBV10-3 and TRBJ2-5; TRBD1 might be the D (6 bases). Germline CDR1 ENHRY, CDR2 SYGVKD. The CDR3 spans 13 residues. With 2 bases removed from V and 4 bases from J, the gap between germline ends came to 8 bases. CDR3 in DNA: TGTGCCATCAGTGAGCCCAGGGGAGAGACCCAGTACTTC. Translated: CAISEPRGETQYF.

Details on this clone: The DNA is omitted, as the CDR3 cannot be located on it reliably, and the CDR3 follows TCRdb's listing. This rearrangement joins TRBV7-5 to TRBJ2-3; whether TRBD2, the table's D call, matches the DNA was not checked. TRBV7-5 is an annotated pseudogene. 18 amino acids form the CDR3, both terminal residues included. The chain's CDR3 is CVRSLVSVFGVGTDTQYF.

The chain recombines TRBV18 with TRBJ1-5, with 10 bases matching TRBD1. Germline V lookup: CDR1 KGHSH, CDR2 LQKENI. V lost 6 bases to trimming and J lost 7 bases; unmatched junction nucleotides: 6. The CDR3 runs 14 residues. CDR3 residues: CASSPDRGIQPQHF. As DNA, the CDR3 is TGTGCCAGCTCCCCGGACAGGGGGATACAGCCCCAGCATTTT. The entire variable domain, with the rest obtained from reference TRBV18 and TRBJ1-5, is as follows: NAGVMQNPRHLVRRRGQEARLRCSPMKGHSHVYWYRQLPEEGLKFMVYLQKENIIDESGMPKERFSAEFPKEGPSILRIQQVVRGDSAAYFCASSPDRGIQPQHFGDGTRLSIL.

The chain has TRBV19 and TRBJ2-7; the D gene is possibly TRBD1 (5 bases). CDR3 length: 14 amino acids. The V and J ends lost 6 bases and 4 bases respectively, with 16 bases between them. In germline, CDR1 is LNHDA, CDR2 SQIVND (reference sequence). CDR3 region: CASRNGQGRYEQYF. The CDR3 DNA reads as TGTGCCAGTAGAAATGGGCAGGGTCGGTACGAGCAGTACTTC.

This chain joins TRBV2 and TRBJ1-3; 9 nucleotides align to TRBD1. The junction had 6 bases not matched to a gene; V was cut back by 6 bases and J by 3 bases. Germline values: CDR1 SNHLY, CDR2 FYNNEI. CDR3 length: 15 residues. The CDR3 DNA is TGTGCCAGCAGACGGGGGGACAGGGTTGGAAACACCATATATTTT. Amino acid sequence: CASRRGDRVGNTIYF.